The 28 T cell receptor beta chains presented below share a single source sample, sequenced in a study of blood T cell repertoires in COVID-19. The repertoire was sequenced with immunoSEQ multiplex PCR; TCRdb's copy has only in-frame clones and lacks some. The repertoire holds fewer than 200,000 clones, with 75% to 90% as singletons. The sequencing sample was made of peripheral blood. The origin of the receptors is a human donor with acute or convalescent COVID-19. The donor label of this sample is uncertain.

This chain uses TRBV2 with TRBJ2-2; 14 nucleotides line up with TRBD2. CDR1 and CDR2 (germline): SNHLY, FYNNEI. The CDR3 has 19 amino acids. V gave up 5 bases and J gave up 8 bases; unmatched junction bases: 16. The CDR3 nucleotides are TGTGCCAGCAGTCGGTCGGGACTAGCGGGGGCCCGGAGAGAGGGGGAGCTGTTTTTT. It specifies CASSRSGLAGARREGELFF.

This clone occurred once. CDR3 amino acids: CASSARERGGPLHF. Written as DNA, the CDR3 is TGTGCCAGTAGTGCACGGGAAAGAGGGGGACCCCTCCACTTT. The rearrangement joins TRBV19 to TRBJ1-6; tentatively, D is TRBD1 (6 bases). The CDR3 runs 14 residues. CDR1 is LNHDA and CDR2 is SQIVND in the germline V gene (reference sequence). The V end was cut by 5 bases, the J end by 12 bases, with 17 bases between.

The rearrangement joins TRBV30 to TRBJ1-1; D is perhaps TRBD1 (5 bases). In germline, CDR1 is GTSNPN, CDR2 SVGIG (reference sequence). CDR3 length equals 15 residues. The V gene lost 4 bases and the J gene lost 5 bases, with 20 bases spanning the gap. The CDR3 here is CAWKLKGTRGTEAFF. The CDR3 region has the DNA TGTGCCTGGAAACTCAAGGGGACCCGGGGGACTGAAGCTTTCTTT.

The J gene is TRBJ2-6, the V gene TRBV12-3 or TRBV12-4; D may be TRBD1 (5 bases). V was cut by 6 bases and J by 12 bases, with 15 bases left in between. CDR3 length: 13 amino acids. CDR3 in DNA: TGTGCCAGCAGGAGAGGAACAGGTCTCGTCCTGACTTTC. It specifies CASRRGTGLVLTF.

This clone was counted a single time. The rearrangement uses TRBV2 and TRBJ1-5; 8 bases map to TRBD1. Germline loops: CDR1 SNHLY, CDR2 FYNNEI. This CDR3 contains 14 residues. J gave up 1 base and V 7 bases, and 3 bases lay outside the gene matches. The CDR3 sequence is CASTRQGSNQPQHF. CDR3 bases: TGTGCCAGCACCCGACAGGGGAGCAATCAGCCCCAGCATTTT.

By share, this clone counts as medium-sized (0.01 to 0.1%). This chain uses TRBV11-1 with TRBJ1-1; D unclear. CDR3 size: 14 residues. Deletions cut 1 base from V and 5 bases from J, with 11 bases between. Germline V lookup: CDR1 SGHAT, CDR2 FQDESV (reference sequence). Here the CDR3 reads CASSLETGWTEAFF. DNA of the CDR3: TGTGCCAGCAGCTTAGAAACGGGTTGGACTGAAGCTTTCTTT.

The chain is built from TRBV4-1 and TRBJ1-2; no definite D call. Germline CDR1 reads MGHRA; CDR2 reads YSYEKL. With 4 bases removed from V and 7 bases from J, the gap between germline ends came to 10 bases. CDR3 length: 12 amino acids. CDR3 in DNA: TGCGCCAGCAGCCCTCCGGGATCTGGCTACACCTTC. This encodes CASSPPGSGYTF.

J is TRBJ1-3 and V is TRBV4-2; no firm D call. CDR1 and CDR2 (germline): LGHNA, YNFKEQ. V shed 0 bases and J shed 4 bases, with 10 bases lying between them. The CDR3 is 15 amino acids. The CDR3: CASSQDNSRGNTIYF. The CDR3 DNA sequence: TGTGCCAGCAGCCAAGATAACAGCCGGGGAAACACCATATATTTT.

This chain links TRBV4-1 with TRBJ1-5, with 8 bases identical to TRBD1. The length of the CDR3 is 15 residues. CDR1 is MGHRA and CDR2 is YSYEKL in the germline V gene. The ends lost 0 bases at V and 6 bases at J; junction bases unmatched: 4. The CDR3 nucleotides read TGCGCCAGCAGCCAAGATCCAGGGGGCTTTCAGCCCCAGCATTTT. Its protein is CASSQDPGGFQPQHF.

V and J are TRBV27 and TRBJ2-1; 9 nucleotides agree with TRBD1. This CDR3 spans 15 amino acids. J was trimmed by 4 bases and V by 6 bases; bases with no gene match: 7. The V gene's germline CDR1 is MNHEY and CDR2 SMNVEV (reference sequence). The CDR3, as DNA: TGTGCCAGCAGCCCGGGACAGGGACTTTACAATGAGCAGTTCTTC. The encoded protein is CASSPGQGLYNEQFF.

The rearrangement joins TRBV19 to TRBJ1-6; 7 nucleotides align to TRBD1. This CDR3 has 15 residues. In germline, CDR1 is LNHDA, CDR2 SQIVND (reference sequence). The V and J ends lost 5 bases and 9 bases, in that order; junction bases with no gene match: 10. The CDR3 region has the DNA TGTGCCAGTAGTTCCGAGGGACAGTCACGTTCACCCCTCCACTTT. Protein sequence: CASSSEGQSRSPLHF.

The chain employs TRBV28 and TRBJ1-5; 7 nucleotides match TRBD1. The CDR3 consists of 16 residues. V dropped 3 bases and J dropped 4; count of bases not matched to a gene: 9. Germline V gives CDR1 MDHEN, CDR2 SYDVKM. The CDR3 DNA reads TGTGCCAGCAGTTTGGGAGACAACAGGGGAAATCAGCCCCAGCATTTT. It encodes CASSLGDNRGNQPQHF.

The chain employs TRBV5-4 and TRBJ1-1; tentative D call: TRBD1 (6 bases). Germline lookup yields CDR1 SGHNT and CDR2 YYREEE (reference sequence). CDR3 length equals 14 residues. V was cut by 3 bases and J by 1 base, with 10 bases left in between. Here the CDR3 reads CASSSPGQNTEAFF. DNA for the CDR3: TGTGCCAGCAGCTCGCCGGGACAGAACACTGAAGCTTTCTTT.

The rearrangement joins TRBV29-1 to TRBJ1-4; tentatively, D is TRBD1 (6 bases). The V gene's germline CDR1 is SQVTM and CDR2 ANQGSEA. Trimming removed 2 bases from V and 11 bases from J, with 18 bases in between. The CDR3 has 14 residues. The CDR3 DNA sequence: TGCAGCGTTGAATCTGAGGGGGGGGACTTCAAACTGTTTTTT. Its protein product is CSVESEGGDFKLFF.

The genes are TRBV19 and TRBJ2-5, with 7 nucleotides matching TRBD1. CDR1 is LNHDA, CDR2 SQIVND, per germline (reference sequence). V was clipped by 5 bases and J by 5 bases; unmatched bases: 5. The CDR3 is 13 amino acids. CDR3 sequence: CASSYRGLETQYF. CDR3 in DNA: TGTGCCAGTAGTTACAGGGGCTTGGAGACCCAGTACTTC.

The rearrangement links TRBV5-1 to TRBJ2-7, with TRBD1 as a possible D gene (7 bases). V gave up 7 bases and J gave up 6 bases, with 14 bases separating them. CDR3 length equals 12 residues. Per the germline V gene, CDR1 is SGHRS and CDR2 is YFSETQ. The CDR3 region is CASGAGQREQYF. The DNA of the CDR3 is TGCGCCAGCGGCGCGGGACAGCGCGAGCAGTACTTC. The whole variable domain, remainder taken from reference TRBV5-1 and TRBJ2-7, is KAGVTQTPRYLIKTRGQQVTLSCSPISGHRSVSWYQQTPGQGLQFLFEYFSETQRNKGNFPGRFSGRQFSNSRSEMNVSTLELGDSALYLCASGAGQREQYFGPGTRLTVT.

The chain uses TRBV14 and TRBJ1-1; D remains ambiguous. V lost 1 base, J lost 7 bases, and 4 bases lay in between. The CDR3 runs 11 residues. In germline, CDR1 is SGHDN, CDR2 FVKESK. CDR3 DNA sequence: TGTGCCAGCAGCCAAGCCAGTGAAGCTTTCTTT. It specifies CASSQASEAFF. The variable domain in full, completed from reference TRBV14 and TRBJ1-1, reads EAGVTQFPSHSVIEKGQTVTLRCDPISGHDNLYWYRRVMGKEIKFLLHFVKESKQDESGMPNNRFLAERTGGTYSTLKVQPAELEDSGVYFCASSQASEAFFGQGTRLTVV.

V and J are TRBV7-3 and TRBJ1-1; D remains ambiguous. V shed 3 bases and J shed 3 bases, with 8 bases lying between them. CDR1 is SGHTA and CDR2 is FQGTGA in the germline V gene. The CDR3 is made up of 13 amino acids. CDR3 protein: CASSFGSYTEAFF. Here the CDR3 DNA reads TGTGCCAGCAGCTTCGGGAGTTACACTGAAGCTTTCTTT.

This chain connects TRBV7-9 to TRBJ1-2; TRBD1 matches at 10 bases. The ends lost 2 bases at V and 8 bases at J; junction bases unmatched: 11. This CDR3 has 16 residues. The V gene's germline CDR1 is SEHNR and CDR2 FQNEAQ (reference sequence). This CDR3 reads CASSLNSGTGVSGYTF. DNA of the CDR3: TGTGCCAGCAGCTTAAACTCCGGGACAGGGGTATCGGGCTACACCTTC.

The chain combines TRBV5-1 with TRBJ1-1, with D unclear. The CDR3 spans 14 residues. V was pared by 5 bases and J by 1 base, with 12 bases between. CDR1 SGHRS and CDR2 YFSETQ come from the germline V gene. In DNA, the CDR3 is TGCGCCAGCAGGATTGCGGTCAAGAACACTGAAGCTTTCTTT. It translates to CASRIAVKNTEAFF.

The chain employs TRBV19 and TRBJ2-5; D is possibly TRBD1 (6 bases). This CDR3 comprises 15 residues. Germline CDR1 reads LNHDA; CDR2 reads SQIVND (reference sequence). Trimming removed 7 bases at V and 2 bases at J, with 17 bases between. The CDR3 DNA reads TGTGCCAGTAAAGGAGCAGGGGTACCGCAAGAGACCCAGTACTTC. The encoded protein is CASKGAGVPQETQYF.

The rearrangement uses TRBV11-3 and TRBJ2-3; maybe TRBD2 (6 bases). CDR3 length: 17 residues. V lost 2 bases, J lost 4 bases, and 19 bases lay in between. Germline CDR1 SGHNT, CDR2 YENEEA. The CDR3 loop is CASSLYLMGGNADTQYF. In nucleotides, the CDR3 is TGTGCCAGCAGCTTATATCTCATGGGCGGGAACGCAGATACGCAGTATTTT.

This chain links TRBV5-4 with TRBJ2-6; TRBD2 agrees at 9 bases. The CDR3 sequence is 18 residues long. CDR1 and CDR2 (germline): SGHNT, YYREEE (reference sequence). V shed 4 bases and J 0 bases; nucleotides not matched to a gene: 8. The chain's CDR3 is CASSGEAGGNSGANVLTF. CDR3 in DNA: TGTGCCAGCAGCGGCGAAGCGGGGGGCAACTCTGGGGCCAACGTCCTGACTTTC. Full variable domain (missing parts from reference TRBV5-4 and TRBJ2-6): ETGVTQSPTHLIKTRGQQVTLRCSSQSGHNTVSWYQQALGQGPQFIFQYYREEENGRGNFPPRFSGLQFPNYSSELNVNALELDDSALYLCASSGEAGGNSGANVLTFGAGSRLTVL.

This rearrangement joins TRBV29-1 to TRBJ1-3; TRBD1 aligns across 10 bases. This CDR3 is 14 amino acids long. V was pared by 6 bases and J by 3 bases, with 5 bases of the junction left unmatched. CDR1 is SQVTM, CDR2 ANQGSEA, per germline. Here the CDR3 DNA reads TGCAGCGTCGACAGGGGGCAAAGTGGAAACACCATATATTTT. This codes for CSVDRGQSGNTIYF.

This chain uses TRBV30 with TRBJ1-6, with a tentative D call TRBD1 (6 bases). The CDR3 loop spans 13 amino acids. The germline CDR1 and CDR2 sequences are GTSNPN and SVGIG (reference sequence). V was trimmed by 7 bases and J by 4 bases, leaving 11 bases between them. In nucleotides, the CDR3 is TGTGCCTCATCAGGGGCGTATAATTCACCCCTCCACTTT. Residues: CASSGAYNSPLHF.

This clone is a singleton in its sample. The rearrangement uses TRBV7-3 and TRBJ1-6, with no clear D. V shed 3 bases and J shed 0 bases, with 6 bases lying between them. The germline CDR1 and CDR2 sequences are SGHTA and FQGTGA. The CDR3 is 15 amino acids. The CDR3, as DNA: TGTGCCAGCAGCTTGGGGAGCTCCTATAATTCACCCCTCCACTTT. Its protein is CASSLGSSYNSPLHF.

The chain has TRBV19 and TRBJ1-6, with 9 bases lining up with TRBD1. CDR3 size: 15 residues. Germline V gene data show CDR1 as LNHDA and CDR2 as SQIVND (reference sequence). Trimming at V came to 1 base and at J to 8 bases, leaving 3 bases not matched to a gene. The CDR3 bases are TGTGCCAGTAGTATAGCTGGGACAGGGTATTCACCCCTCCACTTT. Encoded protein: CASSIAGTGYSPLHF.

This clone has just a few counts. The CDR3 DNA is TGTGCCAGCAGGACAGGACAGGGGAGAGGCTACACCTTC. This codes for CASRTGQGRGYTF. The chain carries TRBV27 and TRBJ1-2; the match to TRBD1 covers 9 bases. CDR3 length: 13 residues. V shed 6 bases, J shed 8 bases, and the junction held 7 bases outside the gene matches. Germline V gives CDR1 MNHEY, CDR2 SMNVEV (reference sequence).